This TCR beta chain was obtained from a study of blood T cell repertoires in COVID-19. TCRdb keeps only in-frame clones here, not all; method: immunoSEQ multiplex PCR. In the table there are over 80,000 clones, about 91% of which are singletons. Germline V CDR1 and CDR2: SEHNR, FQNEAQ (reference sequence). Trimming stripped 5 bases from V and 3 bases from J, with 18 bases between. The CDR3 spans 16 residues. The sample taken for sequencing was peripheral blood. This receptor was obtained from a human donor with active COVID-19. The donor label of this sample is uncertain. The J gene is TRBJ2-3, the V gene TRBV7-9; D may be TRBD1 (6 bases). The DNA for the CDR3 is TGTGCCAGCAGCGGGCTTCAGGGGTGGGGTACAGATACGCAGTATTTT. The encoded protein is CASSGLQGWGTDTQYF.